This entry features one T cell receptor (beta chain) sequence. The antigen remains undetermined. The repertoire was sequenced with immunoSEQ multiplex PCR; TCRdb's copy has only in-frame clones and lacks some. The data show around 95,000 clones, around 87% seen once. The data were taken from a study of T cell responses to AZD1222 COVID-19 vaccine. Trimming took 3 bases from V and 8 from J; bases not matched to a gene: 3. In germline, CDR1 is SGHRS, CDR2 YFSETQ. The CDR3 runs to 15 residues. Study findings and constraints: The breadth and depth of Spike-specific TCRs increased once two AZD1222 doses had been given. Repertoires in all cases were sampled only once the peak T cell response had passed. Donors were largely white British and mainly female; clonal diversity was possibly underestimated.

This receptor was taken from an adult in good health. Material: peripheral blood, obtained on day 0 of MenACWY control vaccination. The chain uses TRBV5-1 and TRBJ1-6; 12 bases map to TRBD1. The CDR3 spells CASSWGTGGDSPLHF. The CDR3 coding sequence is TGCGCCAGCAGCTGGGGGACAGGGGGCGATTCACCCCTCCACTTT.